A selection of T cell receptor beta chains follows, all from one sample in a study of identical twins. TCRdb ran MiXCR on the 5' RACE reads and lists one entry per CDR3 protein. Altogether 420,000 or so distinct CDR3 sequences are present, about 18% being singletons, with the ten largest covering about 12%. Sequences were obtained from naive T cells sorted from blood. The receptor source for this set is a man in his fifties in good health. The CDR3 runs from the conserved cysteine through the conserved F or W. A D gene is named only where the DNA matches it firmly. Clone sizes are given selectively: once, few, many, or a class where the clone is expanded.

abundance	v_gene	d_gene	j_gene	CDR3aa	CDR3nt
.	TRBV12-3/TRBV12-4	TRBD2	TRBJ2-1	CASSFEAGPTYNEQFF	TGTGCCAGCAGTTTCGAAGCGGGACCTACCTACAATGAGCAGTTCTTC
many	TRBV20-1	.	TRBJ2-2	CSARVGPMNTGELFF	TGCAGTGCTAGAGTCGGGCCGATGAACACCGGGGAGCTGTTTTTT
many	TRBV29-1	TRBD2	TRBJ2-3	CSVEEGSLAGLQYF	TGCAGCGTTGAAGAGGGGTCACTAGCGGGCTTACAGTATTTT
.	TRBV5-6	.	TRBJ2-7	CACSSIGTNYEQYF	TGTGCCTGCAGCTCTATAGGAACGAACTACGAGCAGTACTTC
few	TRBV7-7	.	TRBJ2-5	CASNRLRGGETQYF	TGTGCCAGCAACCGTCTAAGGGGGGGAGAGACCCAGTACTTC
many	TRBV6-5	TRBD1	TRBJ2-3	CASSYPETGGTDTQYF	TGTGCCAGCAGTTACCCAGAAACAGGGGGCACAGATACGCAGTATTTT
few	TRBV7-9	.	TRBJ1-3	CASSPDFASGNTIYF	TGTGCCAGCAGCCCAGACTTTGCCTCTGGAAACACCATATATTTT
.	TRBV6-5	TRBD2	TRBJ2-2	CASSYSWTSGYTGELFF	TGTGCCAGCAGTTACTCCTGGACTAGCGGATACACCGGGGAGCTGTTTTTT
few	TRBV7-9	TRBD2	TRBJ2-3	CASSVAGGSPDTQYF	TGTGCCAGCAGCGTAGCGGGGGGCTCCCCAGATACGCAGTATTTT
few	TRBV11-1	.	TRBJ2-2	CASSLKTPFSDSEFPGELFF	TGTGCCAGCAGCTTAAAAACCCCGTTTTCAGACTCGGAGTTCCCCGGGGAGCTGTTTTTT
few	TRBV9	.	TRBJ2-1	CASSEPPGSLNEQFF	TGTGCCAGCAGCGAACCCCCGGGCTCACTTAATGAGCAGTTCTTC
.	TRBV5-1	.	TRBJ1-2	CASYQAGRSSGYTF	TGCGCCAGCTACCAAGCCGGGAGGTCGAGTGGCTACACCTTC
many	TRBV5-1	TRBD1	TRBJ1-2	CASSPGQPNYGYTF	TGCGCCAGCAGTCCGGGACAGCCAAACTATGGCTACACCTTC
many	TRBV11-2	TRBD1	TRBJ2-3	CASSYGQGTDTQYF	TGTGCCAGCAGCTACGGACAGGGCACAGATACGCAGTATTTT
.	TRBV23-1	TRBD1	TRBJ2-3	CASKNRGGSTDTQYF	TGCGCCAGCAAAAACAGGGGTGGAAGCACAGATACGCAGTATTTT
many	TRBV6-1	TRBD1	TRBJ1-5	CASSEKGAAGPQHF	TGTGCCAGCAGTGAAAAGGGGGCCGCGGGGCCCCAGCATTTT
many	TRBV10-3	.	TRBJ2-7	CAISVDKGRGEQYF	TGTGCCATCAGTGTTGACAAGGGCCGTGGCGAGCAGTACTTC
.	TRBV15	.	TRBJ1-6	CATSRDLGSNSPLHF	TGTGCCACCAGCAGAGATTTAGGGAGTAATTCACCCCTCCACTTT
.	TRBV27	TRBD2	TRBJ2-7	CASSPEREGRYEQYF	TGTGCCAGCAGTCCGGAGCGGGAGGGCCGCTACGAGCAGTACTTC
many	TRBV29-1	.	TRBJ1-5	CSVGGNSNQPQHF	TGCAGCGTTGGCGGTAATAGCAATCAGCCCCAGCATTTT
few	TRBV6-5	.	TRBJ2-7	CASSLLGPRFGSYEQYF	TGTGCCAGCAGCTTATTGGGGCCAAGGTTCGGCTCCTACGAGCAGTACTTC
few	TRBV7-9	.	TRBJ1-1	CASSRTVRDTEAFF	TGTGCCAGCAGCCGGACAGTTCGGGACACTGAAGCTTTCTTT
many	TRBV7-9	.	TRBJ2-1	CASSGRISYNEQFF	TGTGCCAGCAGCGGGAGGATCTCCTACAATGAGCAGTTCTTC
.	TRBV5-1	TRBD1	TRBJ2-5	CASSLKTGWAETQYF	TGCGCCAGCAGCTTGAAGACAGGGTGGGCAGAGACCCAGTACTTC
.	TRBV12-3/TRBV12-4	.	TRBJ1-2	CASSPGAGGSGYTF	TGTGCCAGCAGTCCGGGTGCGGGGGGTTCTGGCTACACCTTC
.	TRBV4-3	.	TRBJ1-2	CASSQVRGGGGYGYTF	TGCGCCAGCAGCCAAGTCCGGGGAGGGGGTGGCTATGGCTACACCTTC
many	TRBV7-8	.	TRBJ2-3	CASSLRRRDTQYF	TGTGCCAGCAGCTTAAGAAGAAGGGATACGCAGTATTTT
few	TRBV28	TRBD2	TRBJ2-7	CASSFSGGGSYEQYF	TGTGCCAGCAGTTTTTCAGGCGGGGGCTCCTACGAGCAGTACTTC
many	TRBV10-3	.	TRBJ1-5	CAISESGGLGQPQHF	TGTGCCATCAGTGAGTCAGGAGGTCTTGGGCAGCCCCAGCATTTT
few	TRBV15	TRBD2	TRBJ2-5	CATSVTSGQETQYF	TGTGCCACCAGCGTAACTAGCGGCCAAGAGACCCAGTACTTC
many	TRBV29-1	TRBD2	TRBJ2-2	CSISGRATGELFF	TGCAGCATTAGCGGGAGGGCCACCGGGGAGCTGTTTTTT
few	TRBV29-1	TRBD2	TRBJ2-5	CSVGLAGRETQYF	TGCAGCGTTGGACTAGCGGGCCGTGAGACCCAGTACTTC
few	TRBV29-1	TRBD1	TRBJ2-2	CSVGDRGFGELFF	TGCAGCGTTGGGGACAGGGGGTTCGGGGAGCTGTTTTTT
.	TRBV27	.	TRBJ1-1	CASSLTGVGPEAFF	TGTGCCAGCAGTTTAACCGGGGTGGGCCCTGAAGCTTTCTTT
.	TRBV5-1	.	TRBJ1-1	CASSPPQRGQAFF	TGCGCCAGCAGCCCCCCCCAGAGGGGTCAAGCTTTCTTT
few	TRBV18	.	TRBJ1-3	CASSPLPGRSSGNTIYF	TGTGCCAGCTCACCACTCCCCGGCCGGAGCTCTGGAAACACCATATATTTT
many	TRBV27	.	TRBJ2-3	CASLPTDTQYF	TGTGCCAGCCTTCCTACAGATACGCAGTATTTT
.	TRBV28	TRBD1	TRBJ2-4	CASSFRDRSKNIQYF	TGTGCCAGCAGTTTTAGGGACAGGAGCAAAAACATTCAGTACTTC
.	TRBV29-1	.	TRBJ2-7	CSVNLGDEQYF	TGCAGCGTAAACCTAGGGGACGAGCAGTACTTC
many	TRBV7-9	.	TRBJ2-7	CASRLDSYEQYF	TGTGCCAGCAGACTAGACAGCTACGAGCAGTACTTC
few	TRBV20-1	.	TRBJ2-5	CSAPLVGSETQYF	TGCAGTGCCCCCTTAGTCGGGAGTGAGACCCAGTACTTC
few	TRBV20-1	.	TRBJ2-1	CSAREPFGDEGLLLDYNEQFF	TGCAGTGCTAGAGAGCCTTTCGGGGATGAGGGGCTACTACTAGACTACAATGAGCAGTTCTTC
few	TRBV5-1	.	TRBJ1-2	CASSLEAGVLGYTF	TGCGCCAGCAGCTTGGAGGCAGGGGTACTTGGCTACACCTTC
.	TRBV4-2	.	TRBJ2-3	CASSQGLVSDTQYF	TGTGCCAGCAGCCAAGGTCTTGTATCTGATACGCAGTATTTT
few	TRBV27	TRBD2	TRBJ2-1	CASSPSGERGEQFF	TGTGCCAGCAGTCCAAGCGGGGAACGGGGTGAGCAGTTCTTC